Shown below are 25 T cell receptor beta chains from a single sample sequenced in a study of blood T cell repertoires in COVID-19 (dated by TCRdb to between 2020 and 2021). The library was made by the immunoSEQ multiplex PCR assay. TCRdb mirrors the immuneACCESS table, restricted to in-frame sequences. Some clones are absent from its copies; in checked studies, under half trace to an unresolved V gene, and the reason for the others is unknown. This sample has about 220,000 clones in its table, and about 82% of those were observed once. 2% to 3% of the sample comes from the top ten. The sample comprised peripheral blood. The receptors derive from a woman aged 70-85 years with COVID-19, enrolled during active disease.

The V gene is TRBV7-2, the J gene TRBJ1-2; weak D call: TRBD1 (6 bases). V was cut by 5 bases and J by 6 bases, with 22 bases left in between. The germline CDR1 and CDR2 sequences are SGHTA and FQGNSA. CDR3 length: 16 residues. As DNA, the CDR3 is TGTGCCAGCAGCCCCCATGGTGGGGGCGGAAGAGATGGCTACACCTTC. Amino acids: CASSPHGGGGRDGYTF.

The rearrangement links TRBV7-2 to TRBJ1-5; 7 bases align to TRBD1. The ends lost 3 bases at V and 3 bases at J; junction bases unmatched: 2. From germline, CDR1 is SGHTA and CDR2 FQGNSA. The CDR3 length is 14 residues. CDR3 protein: CASSFDRANQPQHF. As DNA, the CDR3 is TGTGCCAGCAGCTTTGACAGGGCCAATCAGCCCCAGCATTTT.

Only a few counts were recorded for this clone. An end of the junction does not agree with germline; a read error may underlie this. The rearrangement uses TRBV7-7 and TRBJ1-6, with 10 positions matching TRBD1. Germline CDR1 SSHAT, CDR2 FNYEAQ (reference sequence). This CDR3 spans 16 amino acids. For the CDR3, the DNA is TGTGCTAGCAGCTTACGGAGGTGGACAGGGGGATCACCCCTCCACTTT. Translated, it gives CASSLRRWTGGSPLHF.

The CDR3 spells CASSQVSTGTQHF. Written as DNA, the CDR3 is TGTGCCAGCAGCCAAGTTTCTACAGGGACCCAGCATTTT. This chain connects TRBV14 to TRBJ1-5, with D possibly matching TRBD1 (6 bases). V dropped 1 base and J dropped 11 bases, with 12 bases sitting between them. The CDR3 has 13 amino acids. The germline CDR1 and CDR2 sequences are SGHDN and FVKESK.

This chain uses TRBV21-1 with TRBJ2-1; the table names TRBD2, a call not compared with the DNA. TRBV21-1 is a recognized pseudogene. This CDR3 region has 19 residues. The CDR3 DNA follows: TGTGCCAGCAGCAAAGTCCGACCGGGGATGGAACTCTCCTACAATGAGCAGTTCTTC. Translated, it gives CASSKVRPGMELSYNEQFF.

The count of this clone is one. This chain links TRBV7-9 with TRBJ1-2; D not certain. The V end was cut by 6 bases, the J end by 8 bases, with 19 bases between. Germline values: CDR1 SEHNR, CDR2 FQNEAQ (reference sequence). The CDR3 is 14 amino acids. The CDR3 protein is CASSPPGQAQGYTF. In nucleotides, the CDR3 is TGTGCCAGCAGTCCCCCTGGGCAGGCCCAGGGCTACACCTTC. Full variable domain (outside the CDR3, taken from reference TRBV7-9 and TRBJ1-2): DTGVSQNPRHKITKRGQNVTFRCDPISEHNRLYWYRQTLGQGPEFLTYFQNEAQLEKSRLLSDRFSAERPKGSFSTLEIQRTEQGDSAMYLCASSPPGQAQGYTFGSGTRLTVV.

V usage is TRBV6-2 or TRBV6-3 and J usage is TRBJ2-3; TRBD2 aligns across 14 bases. V shed 5 bases, J shed 6 bases, and the junction held 7 bases outside the gene matches. The CDR3 contains 16 residues. Germline loops: CDR1 MNHEY, CDR2 SVGEGT. CDR3 residues: CASSAGLAGVEDTQYF. The CDR3 DNA reads TGTGCCAGCAGTGCGGGACTAGCGGGAGTGGAGGATACGCAGTATTTT.

The gene calls are TRBV18 and TRBJ1-1, with 10 positions matching TRBD1. The CDR3 consists of 14 residues. From germline, CDR1 is KGHSH and CDR2 LQKENI. V was pared by 4 bases and J by 5 bases, with 4 bases of the junction left unmatched. The CDR3 DNA reads TGTGCCAGCTCACTCCGGGACAGGGGTACTGAAGCTTTCTTT. Protein: CASSLRDRGTEAFF.

This chain links TRBV5-1 with TRBJ2-1, with 12 nucleotides matching TRBD2. The CDR3 has 16 residues. After removal of 3 bases from V and 5 bases from J, the junction contained 6 bases not matched to a gene. Germline lookup yields CDR1 SGHRS and CDR2 YFSETQ. The CDR3, as DNA: TGCGCCAGCAGCTCGACTAGCGGGGGACCCCACAATGAGCAGTTCTTC. As protein: CASSSTSGGPHNEQFF. The full variable domain, in which reference TRBV5-1 and TRBJ2-1 provide the parts outside the CDR3, is KAGVTQTPRYLIKTRGQQVTLSCSPISGHRSVSWYQQTPGQGLQFLFEYFSETQRNKGNFPGRFSGRQFSNSRSEMNVSTLELGDSALYLCASSSTSGGPHNEQFFGPGTRLTVL.

The chain recombines TRBV6-6 with TRBJ1-3, with unresolved D. CDR1 and CDR2 (germline): MNHNY, SVGAGI (reference sequence). CDR3 length: 13 residues. V was shortened by 6 bases and J by 4 bases, with 10 bases between the two germline ends. The CDR3 DNA sequence: TGTGCCAGCAGGGTCGCCGAGGGAAACACCATATATTTT. Encoded protein: CASRVAEGNTIYF.

This clone was seen a few times. The rearrangement links TRBV2 to TRBJ2-7; D might be TRBD2 (6 bases). V was shortened by 7 bases and J by 3 bases, with 13 bases between the two germline ends. The CDR3 consists of 13 residues. CDR1 is SNHLY, CDR2 FYNNEI, per germline. The CDR3 is CASNLAESYEQYF. The CDR3 nucleotides read TGTGCCAGCAATTTAGCGGAGAGCTACGAGCAGTACTTC.

This clone was observed once. An end of the junction differs from the germline gene, which may be a read error. The CDR3 DNA sequence: TGTGCCAGCAGCCCCAGGGGGCTAGGGGGTCCATTT. It codes for CASSPRGLGGPF. The chain combines TRBV7-8 with TRBJ1-1; TRBD1 matches 8 bases. CDR3 size: 12 residues. In germline, CDR1 is SGHVS, CDR2 FQNEAQ.

The J gene is TRBJ2-3, the V gene TRBV11-3, with 8 bases lining up with TRBD2. Germline loops: CDR1 SGHNT, CDR2 YENEEA. This CDR3 has 16 amino acids. V was pared by 1 base and J by 5 bases, with 8 bases of the junction left unmatched. CDR3 loop: CASSLGDSGERDTQYF. CDR3 sequence (DNA): TGTGCCAGCAGCTTAGGGGATAGCGGGGAGAGAGATACGCAGTATTTT.

CDR3 sequence: CASSSQGRNYGYTF. In DNA, the CDR3 is TGTGCCAGCAGCTCGCAGGGGCGTAACTATGGCTACACCTTC. V and J are TRBV7-2 and TRBJ1-2; the D gene is possibly TRBD1 (6 bases). The CDR3 is 14 amino acids. Germline V gene lookup returns CDR1 SGHTA and CDR2 FQGNSA. Trimming left V 4 bases short and J 1 base short, with 10 bases between. Full variable domain (rest looked up from reference TRBV7-2 and TRBJ1-2): GAGVSQSPSNKVTEKGKDVELRCDPISGHTALYWYRQSLGQGLEFLIYFQGNSAPDKSGLPSDRFSAERTGGSVSTLTIQRTQQEDSAVYLCASSSQGRNYGYTFGSGTRLTVV.

V usage is TRBV27 and J usage is TRBJ1-1; the match to TRBD1 covers 7 bases. CDR1 MNHEY and CDR2 SMNVEV come from the germline V gene (reference sequence). After removal of 5 bases from V and 2 bases from J, the junction contained 5 bases not matched to a gene. CDR3 length equals 14 residues. Written as DNA, the CDR3 is TGTGCCAGCAGTCTACAGGGGAGAAACACTGAAGCTTTCTTT. It is translated as CASSLQGRNTEAFF.

The chain couples TRBV6-5 to TRBJ2-7, with D possibly TRBD2 on 5 matching bases. The CDR3 is 16 residues long. The V end was cut by 2 bases, the J end by 0 bases, with 14 bases between. CDR1 and CDR2 (germline): MNHEY, SVGAGI. CDR3 region: CASSYEGYHSSYEQYF. The CDR3 nucleotides read TGTGCCAGCAGTTACGAGGGCTACCACTCCTCCTACGAGCAGTACTTC.

The chain links TRBV18 to TRBJ1-5, with 7 bases identical to TRBD1. Germline loops: CDR1 KGHSH, CDR2 LQKENI. Trimming cost V 4 bases and J 4 bases; bases outside gene matches: 1. The CDR3 sequence is 13 residues long. The CDR3 reads CASSLQGNQPQHF. The CDR3, as DNA: TGTGCCAGCTCACTACAGGGGAATCAGCCCCAGCATTTT.

This clone was seen a few times. The chain carries TRBV18 and TRBJ1-1; D remains unclear. V dropped 2 bases and J dropped 3 bases, with 7 bases sitting between them. Per the germline V gene, CDR1 is KGHSH and CDR2 is LQKENI. There are 13 residues in the CDR3. CDR3 amino acids: CASSPIRDTEAFF. The CDR3 DNA reads TGTGCCAGCTCACCAATTCGGGACACTGAAGCTTTCTTT.

The chain joins TRBV4-3 to TRBJ1-5; D remains unclear. Trimming pared 1 base from V and 6 bases from J, leaving 10 bases between. The CDR3 is made up of 14 amino acids. The germline V gene encodes CDR1 LGHNA and CDR2 YSLEER. The CDR3 protein is CASSQGLAIQPQHF. The CDR3 region has the DNA TGCGCCAGCAGCCAAGGACTGGCGATTCAGCCCCAGCATTTT.

This chain uses TRBV7-3 with TRBJ1-3; unclear D gene. Trimming took off 6 bases at V and 0 bases at J, with 12 bases between the two ends. Germline V gene data show CDR1 as SGHTA and CDR2 as FQGTGA. This CDR3 has 15 residues. The CDR3 DNA sequence: TGTGCCAGCAGGTACGGGTGCAGCTCTGGAAACACCATATATTTT. Amino acids: CASRYGCSSGNTIYF.

V usage is TRBV15 and J usage is TRBJ2-4; a possible D gene is TRBD1 (5 bases). Germline V gene data show CDR1 as LNHNV and CDR2 as YYDKDF (reference sequence). The V end was cut by 1 base, the J end by 0 bases, with 13 bases between. CDR3 length: 17 residues. DNA for the CDR3: TGTGCCACCAGCAGAGTTACGGCAGGGTTAGCCAAAAACATTCAGTACTTC. Its translation: CATSRVTAGLAKNIQYF.

The rearrangement links TRBV3-1 (or the pseudogene TRBV3-2) to TRBJ1-1; D not certain. This CDR3 has 11 residues. The V gene lost 5 bases and the J gene lost 10 bases, with 11 bases spanning the gap. Germline CDR1 LGHDT, CDR2 YNNKEL (reference sequence). The CDR3 loop is CASSYGAGAFF. For the CDR3, the DNA is TGTGCCAGCAGCTATGGAGCTGGAGCTTTCTTT.

DNA of the CDR3: TGTGCCAGCAGTTCGGACAGGGGAGCTAATGAAAAACTGTTTTTT. Protein product: CASSSDRGANEKLFF. The chain joins TRBV28 to TRBJ1-4; 9 bases align to TRBD1. J was trimmed by 3 bases and V by 4 bases; bases with no gene match: 3. Germline CDR1 MDHEN, CDR2 SYDVKM. The CDR3 runs 15 residues.

CDR3 DNA sequence: TGCGCCAGCAGCTTGAGGACAGGGGAGTACGAGCAGTACTTC. It translates to CASSLRTGEYEQYF. The chain is built from TRBV4-3 and TRBJ2-7, with 9 bases aligning to TRBD1. Trimming cost V 5 bases and J 4 bases; bases outside gene matches: 6. Germline CDR1 is LGHNA and CDR2 is YSLEER. The CDR3 has 14 amino acids.

The rearrangement links TRBV11-1 to TRBJ2-7; D not resolved. The germline V and J ends were trimmed by 5 bases and 2 bases, with 19 bases remaining between them. Germline V gene sequence: CDR1 SGHAT, CDR2 FQDESV (reference sequence). The CDR3 covers 16 residues. The chain's CDR3 is CASSPRHFPLAYEQYF. Here the CDR3 DNA reads TGTGCCAGCAGCCCACGACACTTTCCTCTCGCCTACGAGCAGTACTTC. Using reference TRBV11-1 and TRBJ2-7 for the parts outside the CDR3, the full variable domain is EAEVAQSPRYKITEKSQAVAFWCDPISGHATLYWYRQILGQGPELLVQFQDESVVDDSQLPKDRFSAERLKGVDSTLKIQPAELGDSAMYLCASSPRHFPLAYEQYFGPGTRLTVT.